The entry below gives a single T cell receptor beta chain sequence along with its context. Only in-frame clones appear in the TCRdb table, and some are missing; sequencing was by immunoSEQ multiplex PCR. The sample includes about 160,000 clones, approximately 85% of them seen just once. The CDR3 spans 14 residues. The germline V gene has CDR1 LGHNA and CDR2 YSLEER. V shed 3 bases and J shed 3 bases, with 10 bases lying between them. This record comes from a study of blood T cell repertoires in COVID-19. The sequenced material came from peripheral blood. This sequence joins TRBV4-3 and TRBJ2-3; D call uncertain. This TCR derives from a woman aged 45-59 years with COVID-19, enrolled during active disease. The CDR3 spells CASSQASGTDTQYF. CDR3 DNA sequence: TGCGCCAGCAGCCAGGCCTCCGGGACAGATACGCAGTATTTT.